This TCR beta chain originates from a study of blood T cell repertoires in COVID-19. Study-level information: Collection of acute and convalescent COVID-19 samples took place in the United States, Italy and Spain. The cDNA or gDNA used as material had been derived from T cells, B-cell-depleted T cells, or PBMCs.

There are 17 residues in the CDR3. In germline, CDR1 is GTSNPN, CDR2 SVGIG (reference sequence). V gave up 0 bases and J gave up 4 bases; unmatched junction bases: 11. Original data processing: Quantification of nucleated cells was approximated via reference gene primer amplification. TCRdb's copy holds only in-frame clones and misses some; the assay was immunoSEQ multiplex PCR. D and trimming were read from the DNA, whereas the V and J calls and clone size are those reported in that table. Of roughly 200,000 clones in the sample, more than 70% are singletons; the top ten hold less than 9%. The TCR sequence derives from an older woman with acute or convalescent COVID-19. The J gene is TRBJ1-1, the V gene TRBV30; 10 bases are shared with TRBD1. The sample consisted of peripheral blood. CDR3 loop: CAWSVRDRGNLGTEAFF. The CDR3 bases are TGTGCCTGGAGTGTTCGGGACAGGGGAAATTTGGGCACTGAAGCTTTCTTT.